A single sample gave rise to the 4 T cell receptor beta chains below, sequenced in a study of spatial heterogeneity in lung cancer. Time point reported: sample taken at primary tumor resection. Broader study findings: Mutation tallies in tumors tracked expanded intratumoral alpha and beta TCR counts.

Their specific antigens are unknown. MiXCR, run by TCRdb on the 5' RACE reads, gives a single entry per CDR3 protein. The sample has approximately 9,700 distinct CDR3 sequences; roughly 8% are singletons. This specimen was lung tumor tissue, taken at surgery. These receptors were collected from a male donor with early-stage non-small cell lung cancer.

By sample share, this clonotype is large. The chain employs TRBV20-1 and TRBJ2-1; D perhaps matches TRBD2 (6 bases). The ends were cut back, 2 bases at V and 3 bases at J, with 17 bases in the middle. Germline V gives CDR1 DFQATT, CDR2 SNEGSKA (reference sequence). The CDR3 is 16 residues long. The CDR3 here is CSARRTGDGYYNEQFF. The CDR3 DNA follows: TGCAGTGCTAGAAGGACGGGGGACGGGTACTACAATGAGCAGTTCTTC.

As concerns this clonotype: The junction shows a germline mismatch at one end, possibly a read error. This sequence joins TRBV20-1 and TRBJ1-4, with D possibly TRBD1 on 5 matching bases. Germline V gives CDR1 DFQATT, CDR2 SNEGSKA (reference sequence). The CDR3 extends over 14 amino acids. DNA of the CDR3: TGCAGTGCTATACCACAGGTCCTAAATGTAAAACTGTTTTTT. Its protein is CSAIPQVLNVKLFF.

This clonotype was seen repeatedly, ten times or more. The V gene is TRBV4-1, the J gene TRBJ2-2; maybe TRBD2 (6 bases). The CDR3 consists of 15 residues. Between the trimmed V and J ends, which lost 4 bases and 4 bases, there was a span of 13 bases. Germline V gene data show CDR1 as MGHRA and CDR2 as YSYEKL. CDR3 nucleotide sequence: TGCGCCAGCAGCCCTACCGAGACTAGCACCGGGGAGCTGTTTTTT. Protein: CASSPTETSTGELFF.

This clonotype is labeled as medium-sized. The V gene is TRBV6-6, the J gene TRBJ2-3, with 14 bases matching TRBD2. The germline CDR1 and CDR2 sequences are MNHNY and SVGAGI (reference sequence). After removal of 2 bases from V and 2 bases from J, the junction contained 3 bases not matched to a gene. This CDR3 spans 17 amino acids. CDR3 nucleotide sequence: TGTGCCAGCAGTTACCCGGGACTAGCGGGGGACACAGATACGCAGTATTTT. Amino acids: CASSYPGLAGDTDTQYF.